A single sample gave rise to the 12 T cell receptor beta chains below, sequenced in a study of OX40 agonist ivuxolimab in advanced cancers. The repertoire was sequenced with immunoSEQ multiplex PCR; TCRdb's copy has only in-frame clones and lacks some. The profile shows about 79,000 clones, 80% to 90% of them singletons. Sample: CD4+ or CD8+ T cells sorted from blood, taken in a trial of the OX40 agonist ivuxolimab. These receptors all come from an adult with an advanced solid tumor such as melanoma, head and neck, liver or kidney cancer.

The CDR3 sequence is CASSLPGGREKLFF. CDR3 coding DNA: TGTGCCAGCAGCTTGCCAGGGGGCCGTGAAAAACTGTTTTTT. The chain has TRBV5-8 and TRBJ1-4, with 8 bases aligning to TRBD1. CDR1 SGHTS and CDR2 YDEGEE come from the germline V gene. This CDR3 has 14 residues. V dropped 1 base and J dropped 7; count of bases not matched to a gene: 3.

This clone was counted a few times. This rearrangement joins TRBV5-1 to TRBJ1-1; 7 bases align to TRBD1. V lost 4 bases, J lost 0 bases, and 6 bases stayed unmatched. CDR1 is SGHRS and CDR2 is YFSETQ in the germline V gene. This CDR3 region has 15 residues. This chain's CDR3 is CASSRQGPMNTEAFF. The CDR3 DNA sequence: TGCGCCAGCAGCCGACAGGGACCGATGAACACTGAAGCTTTCTTT. Combining the CDR3 with reference TRBV5-1 and TRBJ1-1 gives the whole variable domain KAGVTQTPRYLIKTRGQQVTLSCSPISGHRSVSWYQQTPGQGLQFLFEYFSETQRNKGNFPGRFSGRQFSNSRSEMNVSTLELGDSALYLCASSRQGPMNTEAFFGQGTRLTVV.

The rearrangement joins TRBV28 to TRBJ2-1; perhaps TRBD1 as D (6 bases). This CDR3 is 13 amino acids long. The V end lost 5 bases, the J end lost 8 bases, and 13 bases lay between the germline ends. Germline V gives CDR1 MDHEN, CDR2 SYDVKM. The CDR3 coding sequence is TGTGCCAGCAGTCCGGACTGGGGGCATGAGCAGTTCTTC. Protein sequence: CASSPDWGHEQFF.

This clone was observed a few times. The chain has TRBV19 and TRBJ1-5; D not resolved. The CDR3 loop spans 15 amino acids. Trimming cost V 7 bases and J 1 base, with 14 bases left between them. Germline CDR1 LNHDA, CDR2 SQIVND (reference sequence). The CDR3 nucleotides are TGTGCCAGTAATCGGGGTCAGGCGAGCAATCAGCCCCAGCATTTT. Amino acid sequence: CASNRGQASNQPQHF.

The chain joins TRBV7-3 to TRBJ2-1, with D possibly being TRBD1 or TRBD2 (5 bases each). V was pared by 5 bases and J by 6 bases, with 11 bases between. The CDR3 spans 13 residues. Germline values: CDR1 SGHTA, CDR2 FQGTGA. In nucleotides, the CDR3 is TGTGCCAGCAGCCTCGGGGCCACCAATGAGCAGTTCTTC. Encoded protein: CASSLGATNEQFF.

The chain links TRBV7-9 to TRBJ2-1; D perhaps matches TRBD1 (5 bases). Germline values: CDR1 SEHNR, CDR2 FQNEAQ (reference sequence). The V and J ends lost 0 bases and 11 bases respectively, with 11 bases between them. CDR3 length: 13 residues. In nucleotides, the CDR3 is TGTGCCAGCAGCTTAGCTGTTCAGGGAAAGCAGTTCTTC. This gives the protein CASSLAVQGKQFF.

The V gene is TRBV19, the J gene TRBJ2-4, with D tentatively TRBD1 (6 bases). Between the trimmed V and J ends, which lost 5 bases and 3 bases, there was a span of 14 bases. The CDR3 extends over 15 amino acids. The germline V gene has CDR1 LNHDA and CDR2 SQIVND (reference sequence). This chain's CDR3 is CASSQRGFDKNIQYF. Written as DNA, the CDR3 is TGTGCCAGTAGTCAGAGGGGGTTCGACAAAAACATTCAGTACTTC. Based on the CDR3 plus reference TRBV19 and TRBJ2-4, the full variable domain is DGGITQSPKYLFRKEGQNVTLSCEQNLNHDAMYWYRQDPGQGLRLIYYSQIVNDFQKGDIAEGYSVSREKKESFPLTVTSAQKNPTAFYLCASSQRGFDKNIQYFGAGTRLSVL.

The V call is TRBV6-1, the J call TRBJ2-5; D remains unclear. CDR3 length equals 13 residues. V shed 7 bases and J shed 7 bases, with 16 bases lying between them. Germline lookup yields CDR1 MNHNS and CDR2 SASEGT. The CDR3 is CASNLEVLATQYF. CDR3 DNA: TGTGCCAGCAATCTTGAGGTTTTGGCGACCCAGTACTTC.

This clone was detected only once. This chain connects TRBV6-4 to TRBJ1-3, with TRBD1 identical over 8 bases. With V trimmed by 9 bases and J by 3 bases, 16 bases remained unmatched. This CDR3 comprises 17 residues. Looked up from germline, CDR1 is MRHNA and CDR2 is SNTAGT. The CDR3 sequence: CARGRPLQGEGGNTIYF. The CDR3 nucleotides are TGTGCCAGGGGCCGTCCGCTACAGGGGGAGGGTGGAAACACCATATATTTT.

The CDR3 DNA reads as TGCGCCAGCAGCTCGGAGGGCTCAGATACGCAGTATTTT. This sequence encodes CASSSEGSDTQYF. V is TRBV5-1 and J is TRBJ2-3; TRBD2 might be the D (6 bases). Germline CDR1 is SGHRS and CDR2 is YFSETQ. The length of the CDR3 is 13 residues. Deletions cut 3 bases from V and 4 bases from J, with 9 bases between.

V gene TRBV5-5 combines with J gene TRBJ2-1; 7 bases are a match to TRBD2. The CDR3 runs to 16 residues. V lost 1 base and J lost 4; bases outside the gene matches: 8. Germline values: CDR1 SGHKS, CDR2 YYEKEE (reference sequence). In DNA, the CDR3 is TGTGCCAGCAGCTTGTCTCTAGCGGCATCTTACAATGAGCAGTTCTTC. This translates into CASSLSLAASYNEQFF.

The sample holds one count of this clone. V gene TRBV6-6 combines with J gene TRBJ1-1; D is possibly TRBD1 (5 bases). Per the germline V gene, CDR1 is MNHNY and CDR2 is SVGAGI (reference sequence). The CDR3 loop spans 15 amino acids. The ends were cut back, 5 bases at V and 4 bases at J, with 17 bases in the middle. The CDR3 loop reads CASSRVGRGSTEAFF. CDR3 DNA sequence: TGTGCCAGCAGTAGAGTAGGTAGGGGAAGCACTGAAGCTTTCTTT.